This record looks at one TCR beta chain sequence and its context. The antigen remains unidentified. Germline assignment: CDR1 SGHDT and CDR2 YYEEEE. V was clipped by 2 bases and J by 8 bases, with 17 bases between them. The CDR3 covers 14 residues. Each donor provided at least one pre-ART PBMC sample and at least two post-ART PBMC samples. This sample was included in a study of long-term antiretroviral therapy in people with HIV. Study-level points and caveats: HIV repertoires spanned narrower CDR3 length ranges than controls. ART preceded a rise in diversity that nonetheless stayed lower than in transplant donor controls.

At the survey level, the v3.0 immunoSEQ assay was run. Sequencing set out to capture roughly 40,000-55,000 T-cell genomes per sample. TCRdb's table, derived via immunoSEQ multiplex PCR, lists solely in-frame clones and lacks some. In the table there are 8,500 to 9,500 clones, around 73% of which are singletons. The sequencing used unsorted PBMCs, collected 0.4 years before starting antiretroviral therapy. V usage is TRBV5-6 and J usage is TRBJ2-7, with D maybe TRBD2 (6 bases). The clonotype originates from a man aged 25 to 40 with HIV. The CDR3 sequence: CASSLGSFRGKQYF. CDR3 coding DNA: TGTGCCAGCAGCTTAGGTTCATTTCGGGGGAAGCAGTACTTC.